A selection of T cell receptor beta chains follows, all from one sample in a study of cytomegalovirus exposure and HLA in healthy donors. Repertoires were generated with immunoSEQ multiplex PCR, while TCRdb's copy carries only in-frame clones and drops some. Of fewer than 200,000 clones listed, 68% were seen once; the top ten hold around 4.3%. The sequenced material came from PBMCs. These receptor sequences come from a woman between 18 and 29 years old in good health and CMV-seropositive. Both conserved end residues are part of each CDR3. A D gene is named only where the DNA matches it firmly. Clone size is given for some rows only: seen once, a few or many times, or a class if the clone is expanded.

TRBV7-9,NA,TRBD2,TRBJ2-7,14,CASSLRGGAEEQYF,TGTGCCAGCAGCTTGCGCGGGGGGGCCGAGGAGCAGTACTTC
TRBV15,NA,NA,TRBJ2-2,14,CATSRVAGTGELFF,TGTGCCACCAGCAGGGTGGCGGGTACCGGGGAGCTGTTTTTT
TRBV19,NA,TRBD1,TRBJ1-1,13,CASRGQGDTEAFF,TGTGCCAGTAGGGGTCAGGGGGACACTGAAGCTTTCTTT
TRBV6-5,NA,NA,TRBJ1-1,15,CASSYGGLADTEAFF,TGTGCCAGCAGTTACGGAGGGTTAGCGGACACTGAAGCTTTCTTT
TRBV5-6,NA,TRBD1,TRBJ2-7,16,CASSLGHATGEAEQYF,TGTGCCAGCAGCTTGGGGCATGCGACAGGGGAGGCCGAGCAGTACTTC
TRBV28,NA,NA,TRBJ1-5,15,CASSRVTDGNQPQHF,TGTGCCAGCAGCCGAGTGACAGACGGCAATCAGCCCCAGCATTTT
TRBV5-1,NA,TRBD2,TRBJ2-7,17,CASSPSFRTSGAYEQYF,TGCGCCAGCAGCCCGAGTTTCAGGACTAGCGGGGCCTACGAGCAGTACTTC
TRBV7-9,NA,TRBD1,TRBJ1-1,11,CASSLGTGPVF,TGTGCCAGCAGCTTAGGGACAGGGCCGGTCTTT
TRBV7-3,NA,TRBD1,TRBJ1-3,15,CASSAGTGGENTIYF,TGTGCCAGCAGCGCCGGGACAGGGGGCGAAAACACCATATATTTT
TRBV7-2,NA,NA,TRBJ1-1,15,CASSFFSSGNTEAFF,TGTGCCAGCAGCTTTTTTAGTTCGGGGAACACTGAAGCTTTCTTT
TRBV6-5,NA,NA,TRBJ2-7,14,CASRLQAPALEQYF,TGTGCCAGCAGACTACAGGCCCCCGCTCTCGAGCAGTACTTC
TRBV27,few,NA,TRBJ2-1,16,CASSFAGRNFANEQFF,TGTGCCAGCAGTTTTGCCGGTCGAAACTTCGCCAATGAGCAGTTCTTC
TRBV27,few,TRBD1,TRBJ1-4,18,CASSHGLDRGLRGEKLFF,TGTGCCAGCAGCCACGGGCTCGACAGGGGTTTGAGGGGTGAAAAACTGTTTTTT
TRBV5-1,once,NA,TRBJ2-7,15,CASSLDRAGTHEQYF,TGCGCCAGCAGCTTGGATCGTGCAGGTACCCACGAGCAGTACTTC
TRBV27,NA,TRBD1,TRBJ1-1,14,CASSTTPGGTEAFF,TGTGCCAGCAGCACTACCCCAGGGGGCACTGAAGCTTTCTTT
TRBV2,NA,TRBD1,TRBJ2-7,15,CASSDRTGGRYEQYF,TGTGCCAGCAGTGACCGGACAGGGGGCAGGTACGAGCAGTACTTC
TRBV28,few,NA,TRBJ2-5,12,CASSLSRETQYF,TGTGCCAGCAGTTTATCGAGAGAGACCCAGTACTTC
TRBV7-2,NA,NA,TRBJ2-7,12,CASSFSSYEQYF,TGTGCCAGCAGCTTTAGTTCCTACGAGCAGTACTTC
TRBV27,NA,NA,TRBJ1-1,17,CASSLRDIRNLNTEAFF,TGTGCCAGCAGCCTGAGGGACATCAGGAATCTCAACACTGAAGCTTTCTTT
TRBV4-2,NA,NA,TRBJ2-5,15,CASSQVSGDGETQYF,TGTGCCAGCAGCCAAGTGTCAGGGGACGGAGAGACCCAGTACTTC
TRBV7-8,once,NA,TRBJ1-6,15,CASSPPTGNNSPLHF,TGTGCCAGCAGCCCCCCGACAGGCAACAATTCACCCCTCCACTTT
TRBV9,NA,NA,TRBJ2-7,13,CASSVDGDYEQYF,TGTGCCAGCAGCGTAGACGGGGATTACGAGCAGTACTTC
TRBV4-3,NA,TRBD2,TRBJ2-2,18,CASSQRLAGGKNTGELFF,TGCGCCAGCAGCCAAAGACTAGCGGGGGGCAAGAACACCGGGGAGCTGTTTTTT
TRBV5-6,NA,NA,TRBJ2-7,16,CASSYDGVNSSYEQYF,TGTGCCAGCAGCTACGACGGGGTCAATTCCTCCTACGAGCAGTACTTC
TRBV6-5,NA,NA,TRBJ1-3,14,CASSSTGSGNTIYF,TGTGCCAGCAGCTCGACAGGTTCTGGAAACACCATATATTTT
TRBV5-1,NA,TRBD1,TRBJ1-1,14,CASSHLTGEAEAFF,TGCGCCAGCAGCCACCTTACAGGGGAGGCTGAAGCTTTCTTT
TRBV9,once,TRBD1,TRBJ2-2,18,CASSLRTGGWGNTGELFF,TGTGCCAGCAGCTTGCGGACAGGGGGATGGGGAAACACCGGGGAGCTGTTTTTT
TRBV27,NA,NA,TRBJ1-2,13,CASSSEDSDGYTF,TGTGCCAGCAGTTCCGAGGACAGCGATGGCTACACCTTC
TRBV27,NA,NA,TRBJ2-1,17,CASSLRALVVSYNEQFF,TGTGCCAGCAGTTTAAGAGCACTAGTCGTATCCTACAATGAGCAGTTCTTC
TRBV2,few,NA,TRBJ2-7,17,CASRPPRVETTTYEQYF,TGTGCCAGCAGACCCCCCCGGGTGGAGACTACGACCTACGAGCAGTACTTC
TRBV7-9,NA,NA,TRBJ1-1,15,CASSSQAGMNTEAFF,TGTGCCAGCAGCTCACAGGCGGGGATGAACACTGAAGCTTTCTTT
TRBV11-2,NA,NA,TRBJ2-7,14,CASSLTSPSYEQYF,TGTGCCAGCAGCTTGACTTCTCCCTCCTACGAGCAGTACTTC
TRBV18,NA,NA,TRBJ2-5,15,CASSPGVGVQETQYF,TGTGCCAGCTCACCAGGGGTAGGGGTTCAAGAGACCCAGTACTTC
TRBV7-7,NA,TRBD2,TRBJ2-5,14,CASSPSGTQETQYF,TGTGCTAGCAGCCCAAGCGGGACTCAAGAGACCCAGTACTTC
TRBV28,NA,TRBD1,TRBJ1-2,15,CASSPPLGAGGGYTF,TGTGCCAGCAGTCCCCCGCTGGGGGCAGGGGGTGGCTACACCTTC
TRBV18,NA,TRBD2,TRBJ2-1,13,CASSQLAENEQFF,TGTGCCAGCTCACAACTAGCGGAGAATGAGCAGTTCTTC
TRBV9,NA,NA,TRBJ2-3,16,CASSVETGEGTDTQYF,TGTGCCAGCAGCGTAGAAACCGGGGAAGGCACAGATACGCAGTATTTT
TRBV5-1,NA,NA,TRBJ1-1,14,CASSLVAGVTEAFF,TGCGCCAGCAGCTTGGTTGCAGGGGTAACTGAAGCTTTCTTT
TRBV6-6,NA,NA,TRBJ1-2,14,CASSYSDSTYGYTF,TGTGCCAGCAGTTACTCCGACAGTACTTATGGCTACACCTTC
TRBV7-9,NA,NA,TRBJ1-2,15,CASSLDGGDQDGYTF,TGTGCCAGCAGCTTAGATGGGGGGGATCAGGATGGCTACACCTTC
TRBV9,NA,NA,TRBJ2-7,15,CASSVDEGDTYEQYF,TGTGCCAGCAGCGTAGACGAGGGAGATACCTACGAGCAGTACTTC
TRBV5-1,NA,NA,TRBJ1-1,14,CASSLVFSGTEAFF,TGCGCCAGCAGCTTGGTTTTTTCGGGGACTGAAGCTTTCTTT
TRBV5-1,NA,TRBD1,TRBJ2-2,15,CASSFRDRGSGELFF,TGCGCCAGCAGTTTCCGGGACAGGGGGTCCGGGGAGCTGTTTTTT
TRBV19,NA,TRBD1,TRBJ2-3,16,CAISDRPGAVTDTQYF,TGTGCCATTTCGGACAGGCCCGGTGCGGTGACAGATACGCAGTATTTT
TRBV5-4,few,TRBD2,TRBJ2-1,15,CASGRRAGAYNEQFF,TGTGCCAGCGGCCGTAGGGCGGGAGCCTACAATGAGCAGTTCTTC
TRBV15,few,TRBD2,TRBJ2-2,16,CATISSLAGVPGELFF,TGTGCCACCATCTCATCCCTAGCGGGAGTCCCCGGGGAGCTGTTTTTT
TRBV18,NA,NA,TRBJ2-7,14,CANSPNPQGNEQYF,TGTGCCAACTCGCCAAACCCACAGGGTAACGAGCAGTACTTC
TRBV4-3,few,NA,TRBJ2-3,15,CASSGRPYGTDTQYF,TGCGCCAGCAGCGGGAGGCCGTACGGCACAGATACGCAGTATTTT
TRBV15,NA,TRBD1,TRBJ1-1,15,CATSRAGQANTEAFF,TGTGCCACCAGCAGAGCGGGACAGGCGAACACTGAAGCTTTCTTT